This T cell receptor beta chain was profiled in a study of cytomegalovirus exposure and HLA in healthy donors. The study ran its PCR with 60 Vbeta and 13 Jbeta primers. The data were produced by immunoSEQ multiplex PCR, yet TCRdb's version contains in-frame clones alone and is incomplete. The sample lists 85,000 to 90,000 clones, 79% seen once, with approximately 2.8% in the top ten. This CDR3 spans 14 amino acids. CDR1 and CDR2 from the germline V gene are SGHTA and FQGNSA. V lost 2 bases to trimming and J lost 8 bases, with 15 bases between them. What was sequenced was PBMCs. The chain combines TRBV7-2 with TRBJ1-2; possible D gene TRBD1, 5 bases. The clonotype originates from a man younger than 45 in good health and CMV-seronegative. The CDR3 DNA reads as TGTGCCAGCAGCTTAACGGGGGAGTTATTCGGCTACACCTTC. It codes for CASSLTGELFGYTF.